In its sample, the clone carrying this TCR beta chain is large. Antigen: not known. Germline V gene sequence: CDR1 LGHNA, CDR2 YNFKEQ. The CDR3 consists of 17 residues. V trimming: 0 bases; J trimming: 8 bases; junction bases outside the gene matches: 12. Sequenced by immunoSEQ multiplex PCR; TCRdb stores in-frame clones only, minus some. The sample shows about 1,200 clones, about a third of them seen only once. The data derive from a study of STAT3 mutations in large granular lymphocyte leukemia. The study's findings and limits: Every T-LGLL patient had at least one immunodominant TCRbeta clonotype.

The chain uses TRBV4-2 and TRBJ1-2; 10 nucleotides match TRBD1. This receptor was identified in a human donor with T large granular lymphocyte leukemia. Some clones in this sample may be carry-over from other donors' samples. Sample: PBMCs. The CDR3 sequence is CASSQELGGQGRGGYTF. The CDR3 nucleotides are TGTGCCAGCAGCCAAGAGCTGGGGGGACAGGGGCGGGGAGGCTACACCTTC.